This T cell receptor beta chain was found in a study of Graves' ophthalmopathy and Graves' hyperthyroidism. Study summary: Investigators collected peripheral blood at initial diagnosis, before any treatment was given. Study-wide results and caveats: This model predicted ophthalmopathy progression (sensitivity 60% to 71%, specificity about 72%).

The CDR3 consists of 15 residues. V lost 0 bases to trimming and J lost 1 base, with 9 bases between them. Germline V gene lookup returns CDR1 MGHRA and CDR2 YSYEKL. This clonotype has a count of ten or more. The antigen is unknown. From RNA, the CDR3 regions of TCR beta chains were amplified and sequenced. HTBI primers were employed in first-round RT-PCR, then a second-round multiplex PCR followed. TCRdb re-called the multiplex PCR reads through MiXCR, storing one row per CDR3 protein. The table records about 210,000 distinct CDR3 sequences, 25% to 30% of them present only once. Moderate-to-severe activity, CAS at least 3, NOSPECS at least 4 and duration under 3 months characterized donors with ophthalmopathy. Clinical symptoms, serum thyroxine, TRAb, thyroid ultrasound and orbital computed tomography were relied on for diagnosis.

The chain links TRBV4-1 to TRBJ1-1, with unresolved D. The TCR comes from a man between 50 and 59 years old with Graves' ophthalmopathy. Sample: peripheral blood. The CDR3 DNA follows: TGCGCCAGCAGCCAAGATCGGCCGCGGAACACTGAAGCTTTCTTT. This gives the protein CASSQDRPRNTEAFF.